Listed here is a single TCR beta chain. This record belongs to a study of PD-L1 blockade in urothelial cancer. Assay: immunoSEQ multiplex PCR; the TCRdb copy retains only in-frame clones and omits some. The table records about 38,000 clones, around 88% of them present only once. In germline, CDR1 is LGHNT, CDR2 FRNRAP. The CDR3 loop spans 14 amino acids. V lost 1 base to trimming and J lost 5 bases; unmatched junction nucleotides: 1. Regarding time point: peripheral blood 6 weeks after treatment start. The gene calls are TRBV12-5 and TRBJ2-3, with TRBD2 matching 9 bases. The receptor was derived from a man aged 55 to 70 with urothelial cancer. The sequenced sample was PBMCs, obtained around atezolizumab (anti-PD-L1) treatment. CDR3 sequence reads: CASGLASGIDTQYF. CDR3 bases: TGTGCTAGTGGTTTGGCTAGCGGGATAGATACGCAGTATTTT.